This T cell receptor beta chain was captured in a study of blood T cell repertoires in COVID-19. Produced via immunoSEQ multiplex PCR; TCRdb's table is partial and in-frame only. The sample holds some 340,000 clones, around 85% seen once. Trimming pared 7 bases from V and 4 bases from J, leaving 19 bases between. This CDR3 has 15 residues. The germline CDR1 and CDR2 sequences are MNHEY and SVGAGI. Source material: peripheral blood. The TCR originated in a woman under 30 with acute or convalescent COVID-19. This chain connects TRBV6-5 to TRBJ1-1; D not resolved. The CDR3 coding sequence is TGTGCCAGCACTTTCGAGGGAGGGTTTGGCACTGAAGCTTTCTTT. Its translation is CASTFEGGFGTEAFF.